This entry lists 26 T cell receptor beta chains sequenced from one sample in a study of T cell changes during pregnancy in multiple sclerosis. Repertoires were generated with immunoSEQ multiplex PCR, while TCRdb's copy carries only in-frame clones and drops some. The sample yields tens of thousands of clones, 92% seen once. Specimen: CD4+ T cells from peripheral blood mononuclear cells, collected in the second trimester of pregnancy. Receptor source: a female donor with multiple sclerosis, enrolled in a pregnancy study.

The V gene is TRBV6-1, the J gene TRBJ2-7; D gene uncertain. The CDR3 loop spans 14 amino acids. Looked up from germline, CDR1 is MNHNS and CDR2 is SASEGT. V was clipped by 1 base and J by 0 bases, with 7 bases between them. CDR3 loop: CASSEERFSYEQYF. As DNA, the CDR3 is TGTGCCAGCAGTGAAGAACGGTTCTCCTACGAGCAGTACTTC.

The V gene is TRBV5-1, the J gene TRBJ1-4; D remains unclear. Germline V gives CDR1 SGHRS, CDR2 YFSETQ. The CDR3 is 16 residues long. The V and J ends lost 0 bases and 5 bases respectively, with 14 bases between them. The CDR3 here is CASSLGVSGLNEKLFF. CDR3 DNA sequence: TGCGCCAGCAGCTTGGGTGTGTCAGGACTAAATGAAAAACTGTTTTTT.

The chain couples TRBV6-5 to TRBJ2-2, with D tentatively TRBD1 (6 bases). Germline loops: CDR1 MNHEY, CDR2 SVGAGI. This CDR3 is built from 14 residues. Trimming took off 7 bases at V and 4 bases at J, with 13 bases between the two ends. The CDR3 loop reads CASKSGAGTGELFF. In DNA form, the CDR3 reads TGTGCCAGCAAGTCAGGGGCCGGCACCGGGGAGCTGTTTTTT.

This rearrangement joins TRBV5-1 to TRBJ2-7; D is perhaps TRBD2 (6 bases). The length of the CDR3 is 13 residues. CDR1 SGHRS and CDR2 YFSETQ come from the germline V gene. V lost 4 bases and J 0 bases, leaving 8 bases between the germline ends. Here the CDR3 reads CASSPGGSYEQYF. The CDR3 DNA follows: TGCGCCAGCAGCCCCGGGGGCTCCTACGAGCAGTACTTC.

The chain carries TRBV28 and TRBJ1-4; possible D gene TRBD1, 5 bases. Per the germline V gene, CDR1 is MDHEN and CDR2 is SYDVKM. The CDR3 consists of 16 residues. Trimming pared 4 bases from V and 4 bases from J, leaving 16 bases between. CDR3 sequence reads: CASSSHQGSGNEKLFF. The CDR3 nucleotides are TGTGCCAGCAGTTCGCATCAGGGATCCGGTAATGAAAAACTGTTTTTT.

The J gene is TRBJ1-2, the V gene TRBV28; D is possibly TRBD1 (5 bases). From germline, CDR1 is MDHEN and CDR2 SYDVKM. This CDR3 contains 14 residues. Between the trimmed V and J ends, which lost 6 bases and 7 bases, there was a span of 18 bases. CDR3 protein: CASRTSGEWGGYTF. CDR3 DNA sequence: TGTGCCAGCAGGACCTCGGGGGAGTGGGGTGGCTACACCTTC.

The chain links TRBV18 to TRBJ1-4; D not resolved. CDR1 is KGHSH, CDR2 LQKENI, per germline. V was trimmed by 5 bases and J by 7 bases, leaving 20 bases between them. The CDR3 contains 16 residues. The CDR3 sequence is CASSFSPQASSEKLFF. In DNA, the CDR3 is TGTGCCAGCTCATTCTCCCCGCAGGCCTCCTCTGAAAAACTGTTTTTT.

The V call is TRBV30, the J call TRBJ2-2; weak D call: TRBD2 (5 bases). Germline assignment: CDR1 GTSNPN and CDR2 SVGIG (reference sequence). This CDR3 is 14 amino acids long. Trimming removed 4 bases at V and 5 bases at J, with 14 bases between. Written as DNA, the CDR3 is TGTGCCTGGAAAGGCGGCGGGTTTACCGGGGAGCTGTTTTTT. Protein sequence: CAWKGGGFTGELFF.

The chain links TRBV18 to TRBJ1-2; weak D call: TRBD1 (5 bases). The CDR3 has 14 amino acids. CDR1 is KGHSH and CDR2 is LQKENI in the germline V gene. Trimming took off 2 bases at V and 2 bases at J, with 9 bases between the two ends. CDR3 protein: CASSPTTDNYGYTF. The CDR3 coding sequence is TGTGCCAGCTCACCAACGACAGACAACTATGGCTACACCTTC.

The chain has TRBV15 and TRBJ1-4, with D tentatively TRBD1 (6 bases). CDR1 LNHNV and CDR2 YYDKDF come from the germline V gene (reference sequence). This CDR3 has 17 residues. V lost 1 base and J 5 bases, leaving 17 bases between the germline ends. Here the CDR3 reads CATSRATGTGRNEKLFF. Written as DNA, the CDR3 is TGTGCCACCAGCAGAGCCACCGGAACAGGGCGGAATGAAAAACTGTTTTTT.

The chain carries TRBV6-5 and TRBJ2-7; 9 bases agree with TRBD2. Germline V gene sequence: CDR1 MNHEY, CDR2 SVGAGI. The CDR3 has 16 residues. With 2 bases clipped from V and 2 bases from J, the junction kept 7 bases outside the gene matches. CDR3: CASSYVLRTSAYEQYF. The CDR3 DNA is TGTGCCAGCAGTTACGTCCTAAGGACTAGCGCCTACGAGCAGTACTTC.

The rearrangement joins TRBV28 to TRBJ1-2; the match to TRBD1 covers 9 bases. The CDR3 totals 14 residues. CDR1 is MDHEN, CDR2 SYDVKM, per germline. The V and J ends lost 6 bases and 4 bases, in that order; junction bases with no gene match: 6. CDR3 in DNA: TGTGCCAGCAGCACCGGGACAGGGAGCTATGGCTACACCTTC. Protein product: CASSTGTGSYGYTF.

V gene TRBV11-2 combines with J gene TRBJ1-1; 9 bases fit TRBD1. Germline assignment: CDR1 SGHAT and CDR2 FQNNGV. CDR3 length: 14 amino acids. V gave up 4 bases and J gave up 5 bases; unmatched junction bases: 5. The CDR3 coding sequence is TGTGCCAGCAGCTCTTCAGACAGGGGGACTGAAGCTTTCTTT. It is translated as CASSSSDRGTEAFF.

The table lists this clone with a count of one. The V call is TRBV19, the J call TRBJ2-2; the D gene is possibly TRBD2 (6 bases). Germline CDR1 reads LNHDA; CDR2 reads SQIVND (reference sequence). This CDR3 comprises 15 residues. With 8 bases removed from V and 2 bases from J, the gap between germline ends came to 15 bases. The CDR3 nucleotides are TGTGCCAGTTCGAGCGGGCATCTCAACACCGGGGAGCTGTTTTTT. It yields the protein CASSSGHLNTGELFF.

The V call is TRBV19, the J call TRBJ2-3; 11 bases line up with TRBD2. CDR3 length: 19 residues. The J segment lost 0 bases and the V segment lost 4 bases, leaving 12 bases of the junction unmatched. From germline, CDR1 is LNHDA and CDR2 SQIVND (reference sequence). The CDR3 here is CASSNRVRLAGPSTDTQYF. In nucleotides, the CDR3 is TGTGCCAGTAGTAATAGGGTGAGACTAGCGGGACCCAGCACAGATACGCAGTATTTT.

This clone has just one count. The chain has TRBV19 and TRBJ2-5; 7 nucleotides match TRBD1. Looked up from germline, CDR1 is LNHDA and CDR2 is SQIVND (reference sequence). With V trimmed by 6 bases and J by 0 bases, 7 bases remained unmatched. This CDR3 contains 15 residues. The CDR3 region is CASRLTGTNQETQYF. CDR3 bases: TGTGCCAGTAGACTGACAGGGACCAACCAAGAGACCCAGTACTTC.

V usage is TRBV4-2 and J usage is TRBJ1-2; D gene ambiguous. V lost 0 bases to trimming and J lost 5 bases, with 7 bases between them. In germline, CDR1 is LGHNA, CDR2 YNFKEQ. This CDR3 has 13 residues. CDR3 DNA sequence: TGTGCCAGCAGCCAAGAGGGAGGGTATGGCTACACCTTC. This encodes CASSQEGGYGYTF.

This chain joins TRBV7-9 and TRBJ2-2; weak D call: TRBD1 (5 bases). The CDR3 is 16 residues long. In germline, CDR1 is SEHNR, CDR2 FQNEAQ (reference sequence). The V gene lost 2 bases and the J gene lost 1 base, with 11 bases spanning the gap. In nucleotides, the CDR3 is TGTGCCAGCAGCTTATTGGTGCAGGGGAACACCGGGGAGCTGTTTTTT. Translating gives CASSLLVQGNTGELFF.

This rearrangement joins TRBV19 to TRBJ2-7; 15 positions agree with TRBD2. After removal of 3 bases from V and 2 bases from J, the junction contained 5 bases not matched to a gene. This CDR3 spans 17 amino acids. Germline CDR1 and CDR2: LNHDA and SQIVND (reference sequence). The DNA for the CDR3 is TGTGCCAGTAGTATTTCCCGGACTAGCGGGAGGGCCTACGAGCAGTACTTC. This codes for CASSISRTSGRAYEQYF.

The chain has TRBV19 and TRBJ1-2, with no clear D. Germline V gives CDR1 LNHDA, CDR2 SQIVND (reference sequence). V was pared by 4 bases and J by 1 base, with 7 bases between. The CDR3 contains 13 residues. CDR3 bases: TGTGCCAGTAGTACCGGTAATAACTATGGCTACACCTTC. Its translation: CASSTGNNYGYTF.

Worth noting for this clone: One end of the junction varies from germline; a read error may be responsible. The chain couples TRBV5-6 to TRBJ2-2; TRBD2 is a possible D gene (5 bases). Per germline, CDR1 SGHDT and CDR2 YYEEEE. The CDR3 has 14 residues. The CDR3 is CASSSGPEHRGAVF. The DNA for the CDR3 is TGTGCCAGCAGCTCCGGACCCGAACACCGGGGAGCTGTTTTT.

The chain carries TRBV19 and TRBJ1-4; the D is unclear. Germline CDR1 reads LNHDA; CDR2 reads SQIVND (reference sequence). The V gene lost 2 bases and the J gene lost 6 bases, with 7 bases spanning the gap. CDR3 length: 13 amino acids. The CDR3 DNA sequence: TGTGCCAGTAGTATACAAGCCGATGAAAAACTGTTTTTT. As protein: CASSIQADEKLFF.

This chain uses TRBV19 with TRBJ1-1, with D perhaps TRBD1 (6 bases). Germline V CDR1 and CDR2: LNHDA, SQIVND (reference sequence). The CDR3 covers 13 residues. V was pared by 8 bases and J by 0 bases, with 10 bases between. The CDR3 reads CASARGLNTEAFF. The CDR3, as DNA: TGTGCCAGTGCCAGGGGATTGAACACTGAAGCTTTCTTT.

The chain couples TRBV5-6 to TRBJ1-2, with a tentative D call TRBD1 (5 bases). There are 14 residues in the CDR3. V was clipped by 3 bases and J by 0 bases, with 9 bases between them. The germline gives CDR1 SGHDT, CDR2 YYEEEE. CDR3 region: CASSSTDANYGYTF. DNA for the CDR3: TGTGCCAGCAGCTCGACAGATGCTAACTATGGCTACACCTTC.

The chain employs TRBV5-1 and TRBJ1-2; the D gene is possibly TRBD1 (6 bases). V was cut by 4 bases and J by 0 bases, with 13 bases left in between. The CDR3 runs 15 residues. The germline CDR1 and CDR2 sequences are SGHRS and YFSETQ. For the CDR3, the DNA is TGCGCCAGCAGCAGCGGGACAACAACTAACTATGGCTACACCTTC. Its translation: CASSSGTTTNYGYTF.

The chain carries TRBV27 and TRBJ1-4, with 7 bases that match TRBD1. The CDR3 is 15 amino acids. Per the germline V gene, CDR1 is MNHEY and CDR2 is SMNVEV (reference sequence). V was clipped by 2 bases and J by 0 bases; unmatched bases: 0. CDR3 coding DNA: TGTGCCAGCAGTTTACAGGGGGCAACTAATGAAAAACTGTTTTTT. Translation: CASSLQGATNEKLFF.